This T cell receptor (beta chain) was recorded in a study of T cell responses to AZD1222 COVID-19 vaccine. With respect to this clone: Its antigen is unknown.

Assay: immunoSEQ multiplex PCR; the TCRdb copy retains only in-frame clones and omits some. The sample lists some 96,000 clones; approximately 84% were seen once. Study conclusions and caveats: Regions 160-218 and 743-854 held dominance among vaccine-associated CD4 TCRs, which spanned spike. Most donors were white British, females outnumbered males, and clonal diversity was possibly underestimated. Within unmutated variant regions lay the reported targets of nearly half of spike-specific TCRs.

The sequence derives from an adult who received the AZD1222 COVID-19 vaccine. Here the sequenced sample was peripheral blood, taken 28 days after the second AZD1222 dose.

The CDR3 bases are TGTGCCAGCAGCTTACAGATAGCGATCCCCTCTGAGCAGTTCTTC. This gives the protein CASSLQIAIPSEQFF. The J gene is TRBJ2-1, the V gene TRBV7-9; a possible D gene is TRBD2 (5 bases). The CDR3 is 15 residues long. Germline lookup yields CDR1 SEHNR and CDR2 FQNEAQ (reference sequence). V shed 2 bases and J shed 9 bases, with 17 bases lying between them.